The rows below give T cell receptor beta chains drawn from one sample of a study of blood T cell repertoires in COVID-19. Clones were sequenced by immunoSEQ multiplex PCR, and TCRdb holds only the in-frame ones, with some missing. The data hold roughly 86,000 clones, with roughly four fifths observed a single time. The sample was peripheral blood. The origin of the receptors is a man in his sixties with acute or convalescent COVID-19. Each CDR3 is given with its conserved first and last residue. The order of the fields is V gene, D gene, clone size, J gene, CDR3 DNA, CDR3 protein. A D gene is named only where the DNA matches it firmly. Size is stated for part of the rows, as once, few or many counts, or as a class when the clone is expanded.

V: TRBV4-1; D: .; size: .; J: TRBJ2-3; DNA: TGCGCCAGCAGCCAAGGGGGAGAGGTAGATACGCAGTATTTT; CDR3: CASSQGGEVDTQYF
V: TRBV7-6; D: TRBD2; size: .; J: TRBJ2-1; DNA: TGTGCCAGCAGCTTAGGGGCCCTAGCGGGGGGGTACAATGAGCAGTTCTTC; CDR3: CASSLGALAGGYNEQFF
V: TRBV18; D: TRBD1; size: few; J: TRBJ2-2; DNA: TGTGCCAGCTTTCCGGGACAGAGGAACACCGGGGAGCTGTTTTTT; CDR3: CASFPGQRNTGELFF
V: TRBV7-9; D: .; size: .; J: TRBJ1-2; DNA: TGTGCCAGCAGCTTATCGGACAGAATGGTCGATGGCTACACCTTC; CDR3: CASSLSDRMVDGYTF
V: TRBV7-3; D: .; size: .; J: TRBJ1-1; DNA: TGTGCCAGCAGCCCTAGAGGGTCGGGGGATGGAACTGAAGCTTTCTTT; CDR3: CASSPRGSGDGTEAFF
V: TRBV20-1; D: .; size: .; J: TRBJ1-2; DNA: TGCAGTGCCGAGGAGGCGTGGGGCTACACCTTC; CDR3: CSAEEAWGYTF
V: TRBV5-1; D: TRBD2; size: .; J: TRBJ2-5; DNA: TGCGCCAGCAGCTTTCCTAGAGGGGAGGGAGGACGAGAGACCCAGTACTTC; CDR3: CASSFPRGEGGRETQYF
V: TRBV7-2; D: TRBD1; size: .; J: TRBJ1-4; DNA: TGTGCCAGCAGCTTTCAGGGGGCTTCTAATGAAAAACTGTTTTTT; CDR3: CASSFQGASNEKLFF
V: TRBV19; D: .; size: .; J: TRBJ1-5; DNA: TGTGCCAGTAGTATTAGCGGGGGGCCCCAGCATTTT; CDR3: CASSISGGPQHF
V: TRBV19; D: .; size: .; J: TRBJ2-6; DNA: TGTGCCAGTAACCCCTCGGGGCAGGGGAAGGCTGGGGCCAACGTCCTGACTTTC; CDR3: CASNPSGQGKAGANVLTF
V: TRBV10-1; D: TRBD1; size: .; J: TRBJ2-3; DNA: TGCGCCAGCATCCCCGGGACAGGGGGCCTAAAGGATACGCAGTATTTT; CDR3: CASIPGTGGLKDTQYF
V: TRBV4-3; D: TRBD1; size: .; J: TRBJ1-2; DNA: TGCGCCAGCAGCCAGACAGGGGAGGCCTATGGCTACACCTTC; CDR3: CASSQTGEAYGYTF
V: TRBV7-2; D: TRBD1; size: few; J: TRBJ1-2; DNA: TGTGCCAGCAGCTTAGGGGGACAGGGAAGGAACTATGGCTACACCTTC; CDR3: CASSLGGQGRNYGYTF
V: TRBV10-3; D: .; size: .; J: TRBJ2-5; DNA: TGTGCCATCAGTGAGTCGACAAGCCAAGAGACCCAGTACTTC; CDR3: CAISESTSQETQYF
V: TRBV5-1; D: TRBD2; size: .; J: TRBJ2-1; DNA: TGCGCCAGCAGCTTGGCTGGGACTAGCGGGGGGGCTTTAGAGCAGTTCTTC; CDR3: CASSLAGTSGGALEQFF
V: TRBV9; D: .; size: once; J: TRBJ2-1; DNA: TGTGCCAGCAGCCCGGATCGGGGACAATCCTACAATGAGCAGTTCTTC; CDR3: CASSPDRGQSYNEQFF
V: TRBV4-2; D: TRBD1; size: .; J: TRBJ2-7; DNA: TGTGCCAGCAGCGTCTGGGACAGGGACTACGAGCAGTACTTC; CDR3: CASSVWDRDYEQYF
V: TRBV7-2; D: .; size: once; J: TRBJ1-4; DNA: TGTGCCAGCAGCTTAGCAGGGGTTAATGAAAAACTGTTTTTT; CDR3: CASSLAGVNEKLFF
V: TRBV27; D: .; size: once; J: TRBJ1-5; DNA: TGTGCCAGCAGTTTGACAATGAATCAGCCCCAGCATTTT; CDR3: CASSLTMNQPQHF
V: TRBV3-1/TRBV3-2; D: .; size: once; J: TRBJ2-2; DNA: TGTGCCAGCAGCCAACAGGTCGCGACCGGGGAGCTGTTTTTT; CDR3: CASSQQVATGELFF
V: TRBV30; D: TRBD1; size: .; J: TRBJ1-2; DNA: TGTGCCTGGAACCAGCAACAGGGGGACGGCTACACCTTC; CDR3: CAWNQQQGDGYTF
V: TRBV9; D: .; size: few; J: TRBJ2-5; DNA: TGTGCCAGCAGCGTAGAGCCGGACTTTCAAGAGACCCAGTACTTC; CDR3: CASSVEPDFQETQYF
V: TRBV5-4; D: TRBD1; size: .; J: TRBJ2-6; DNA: TGTGCCAGCAGCCCGGACAGGGGGACTGGGGCCAACGTCCTGACTTTC; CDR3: CASSPDRGTGANVLTF
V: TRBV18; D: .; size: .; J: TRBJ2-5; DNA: TGTGCCAGCTCACCGTCCCTACAAGAGACCCAGTACTTC; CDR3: CASSPSLQETQYF
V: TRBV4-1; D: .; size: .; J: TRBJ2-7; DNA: TGCGCCAGCAGCCAAGAACCAGGAACTTACGAGCAGTACTTC; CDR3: CASSQEPGTYEQYF
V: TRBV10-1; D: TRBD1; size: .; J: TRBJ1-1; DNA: TGCGCCAGCAGTGATGACAGGGGGCTGAGTACTGAAGCTTTCTTT; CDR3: CASSDDRGLSTEAFF
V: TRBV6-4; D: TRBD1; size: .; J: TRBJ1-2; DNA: TGTGCCAGCAGTGAGGGGGACAGTCGGTTTCGCGGCTACACCTTC; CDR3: CASSEGDSRFRGYTF
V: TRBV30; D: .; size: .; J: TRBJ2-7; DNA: TGTGCCTGGAGGCCTCCAAGGGGCAACTCCTACGAGCAGTACTTC; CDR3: CAWRPPRGNSYEQYF
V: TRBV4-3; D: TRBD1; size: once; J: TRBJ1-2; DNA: TGCGCCAGCAGCCAAGGCGGACAGGGGGAGAACTATGGCTACACCTTC; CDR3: CASSQGGQGENYGYTF
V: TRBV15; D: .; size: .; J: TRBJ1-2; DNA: TGTGCCACCAGCAGAGACAGGAATTCGTATGGCTACACCTTC; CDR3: CATSRDRNSYGYTF
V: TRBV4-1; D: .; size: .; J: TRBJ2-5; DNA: TGCGCCAGCAGCCAAGAAGGGAGGGGGCAAGAGACCCAGTACTTC; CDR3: CASSQEGRGQETQYF
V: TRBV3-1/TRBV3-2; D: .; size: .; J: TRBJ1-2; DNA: TGTGCCAGCAGTCGGGACATTAACTATGGCTACACCTTC; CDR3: CASSRDINYGYTF
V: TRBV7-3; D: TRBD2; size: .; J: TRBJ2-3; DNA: TGTGCCAGCAGCTTAATAGCGGGGGGCCGAACTTCCCGCACAGATACGCAGTATTTT; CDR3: CASSLIAGGRTSRTDTQYF
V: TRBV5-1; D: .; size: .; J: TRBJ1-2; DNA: TGCGCCAGCAGCCCTGGGACATCAAACTTACTTGGGGGCTACACCTTC; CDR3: CASSPGTSNLLGGYTF
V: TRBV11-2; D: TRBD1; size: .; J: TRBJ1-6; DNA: TGTGCCAGCAGCTTAGTTCAGGGGGCATATTCACCCCTCCACTTT; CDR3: CASSLVQGAYSPLHF
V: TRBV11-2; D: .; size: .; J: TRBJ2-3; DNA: TGTGCCAGCAGCATCTACCGCACAGATACGCAGTATTTT; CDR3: CASSIYRTDTQYF
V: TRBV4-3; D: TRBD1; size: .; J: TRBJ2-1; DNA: TGCGCCAGCAGCCAAGACCTCTACGGACAGGGCTACAATGAGCAGTTCTTC; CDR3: CASSQDLYGQGYNEQFF
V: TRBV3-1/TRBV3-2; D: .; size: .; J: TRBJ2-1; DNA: TGTGCCAGCAGCCTCGGACTAGAGCAGTTCTTC; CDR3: CASSLGLEQFF
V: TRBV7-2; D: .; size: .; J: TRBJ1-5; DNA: TGTGCCAGCAGCTTGGCAGGGAAAAATCAGCCCCAGCATTTT; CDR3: CASSLAGKNQPQHF
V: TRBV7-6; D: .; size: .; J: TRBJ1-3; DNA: TGTGCCAGCAGCCTCTCTGGAAACACCATATATTTT; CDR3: CASSLSGNTIYF
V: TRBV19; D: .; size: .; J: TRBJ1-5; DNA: TGTGCCAGTAGTATATTGGGGGCAGGCAATCAGCCCCAGCATTTT; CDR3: CASSILGAGNQPQHF
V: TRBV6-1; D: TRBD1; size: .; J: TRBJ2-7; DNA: TGTGCCAGCAGTAAAGGGCCGGGACAGGGTTACTCCTACGAGCAGTACTTC; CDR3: CASSKGPGQGYSYEQYF
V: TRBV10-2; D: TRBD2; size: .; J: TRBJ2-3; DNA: TGCGCCAGCAATGGACTAGCGGGGGGCACAGATACGCAGTATTTT; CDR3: CASNGLAGGTDTQYF
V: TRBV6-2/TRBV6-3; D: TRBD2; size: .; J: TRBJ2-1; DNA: TGTGCCAGCACCCCACTAGCGGGGTCCTCCTACAATGAGCAGTTCTTC; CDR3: CASTPLAGSSYNEQFF
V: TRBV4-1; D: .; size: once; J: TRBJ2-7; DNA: TGCGCCAGCACCCCGGTCGAACAGGGCACCTACGAGCAGTACTTC; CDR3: CASTPVEQGTYEQYF
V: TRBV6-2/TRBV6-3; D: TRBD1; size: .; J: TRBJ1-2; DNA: TGTGCCAGCAGCCCTCCCACAGGGGGCCCCAACTATGGCTACACCTTC; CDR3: CASSPPTGGPNYGYTF
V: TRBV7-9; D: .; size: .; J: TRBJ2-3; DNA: TGTGCCAGCAGGCTTGGACGACAGGATTACAGCACAGATACGCAGTATTTT; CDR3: CASRLGRQDYSTDTQYF
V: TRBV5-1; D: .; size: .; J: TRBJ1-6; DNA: TGCGCCAGCAGTAGGGAGGGTACCAATTCACCCCTCCACTTT; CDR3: CASSREGTNSPLHF
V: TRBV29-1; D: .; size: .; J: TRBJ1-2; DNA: TGCAGCGTTGAAGAGACGGGCTATGGCTACACCTTC; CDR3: CSVEETGYGYTF
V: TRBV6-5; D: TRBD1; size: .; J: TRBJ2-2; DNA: TGTGCCAGCAGAACAGGGGTAGCCGGGGAGCTGTTTTTT; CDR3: CASRTGVAGELFF
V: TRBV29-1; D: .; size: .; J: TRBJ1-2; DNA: TGCAGCGTTGACAGTCAGGGCCTCGACTATGGCTACACCTTC; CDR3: CSVDSQGLDYGYTF
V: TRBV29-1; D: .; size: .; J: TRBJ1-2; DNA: TGCAGCGTTGATGGCGGCTACACCTTC; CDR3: CSVDGGYTF
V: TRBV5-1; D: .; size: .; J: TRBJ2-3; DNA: TGCGCCAGCAGCCGTAGTGATAGCACAGATACGCAGTATTTT; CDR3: CASSRSDSTDTQYF
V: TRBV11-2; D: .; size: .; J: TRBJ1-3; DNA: TGTGCCAGCAGTCAGGGTTTAGGAAACACCATATATTTT; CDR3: CASSQGLGNTIYF
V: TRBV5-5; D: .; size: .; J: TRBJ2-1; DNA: TGTGCCAGCAGCTTGGAACAACCCACGTACAATGAGCAGTTCTTC; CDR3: CASSLEQPTYNEQFF